This T cell receptor (beta chain) originates from a study of T cells after yellow fever vaccination. One entry per CDR3 protein results from TCRdb running MiXCR on the 5' RACE reads. The sample holds some 240,000 distinct CDR3 sequences, approximately 3.3% seen once. CDR3 size: 14 residues. V lost 4 bases and J lost 10; bases outside the gene matches: 7. CDR1 is SGHRS and CDR2 is YFSETQ in the germline V gene. The table lists this clonotype with a few counts. This receptor was identified in a man aged 18 to 30 who received the YFV17D yellow fever vaccine. The input for sequencing was CD4+ T cells sorted from PBMCs, taken 10 days after the yellow fever booster vaccination. The rearrangement joins TRBV5-1 to TRBJ2-5; 13 bases map to TRBD2. The CDR3 coding sequence is TGCGCCAGCAGCACTAGGACTAGCGGGGGTAACCAGTACTTC. Protein: CASSTRTSGGNQYF. Supplemented by reference TRBV5-1 and TRBJ2-5, the full variable domain reads KAGVTQTPRYLIKTRGQQVTLSCSPISGHRSVSWYQQTPGQGLQFLFEYFSETQRNKGNFPGRFSGRQFSNSRSEMNVSTLELGDSALYLCASSTRTSGGNQYFGPGTRLLVL.